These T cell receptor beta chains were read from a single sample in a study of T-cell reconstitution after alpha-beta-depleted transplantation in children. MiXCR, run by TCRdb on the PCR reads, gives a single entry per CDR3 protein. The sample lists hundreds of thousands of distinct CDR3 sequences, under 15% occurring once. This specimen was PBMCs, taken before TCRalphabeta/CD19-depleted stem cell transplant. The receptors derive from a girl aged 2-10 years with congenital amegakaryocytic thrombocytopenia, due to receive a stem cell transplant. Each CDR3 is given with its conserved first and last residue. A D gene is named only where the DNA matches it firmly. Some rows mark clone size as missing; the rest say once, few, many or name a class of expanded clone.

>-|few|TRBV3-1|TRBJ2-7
CASSQDRILGVNYEQYF
TGTGCCAGCAGCCAAGATCGGATACTGGGTGTTAACTACGAGCAGTACTTC
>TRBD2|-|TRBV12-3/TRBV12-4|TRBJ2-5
CASSLAWSGAYQETQYF
TGTGCCAGCAGTTTAGCTTGGAGCGGGGCATACCAAGAGACCCAGTACTTC
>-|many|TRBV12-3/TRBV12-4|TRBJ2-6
CASSFLSVPGANVLTF
TGTGCCAGCAGTTTTCTTTCCGTGCCTGGGGCCAACGTCCTGACTTTC
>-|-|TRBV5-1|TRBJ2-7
CASSLDGPSGSSYEQYF
TGCGCCAGCAGCTTGGACGGTCCGTCCGGGAGTAGCTACGAGCAGTACTTC
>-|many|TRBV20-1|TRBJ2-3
CSARVRRRGSTDTQYF
TGCAGTGCTAGAGTTAGAAGGAGAGGTAGCACAGATACGCAGTATTTT
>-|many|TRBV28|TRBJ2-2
CASSRANTGELFF
TGTGCCAGCAGCAGGGCCAACACCGGGGAGCTGTTTTTT
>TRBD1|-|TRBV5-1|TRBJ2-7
CASSLAPAGGTYEQYF
TGCGCCAGCAGCTTGGCCCCCGCAGGGGGCACCTACGAGCAGTACTTC
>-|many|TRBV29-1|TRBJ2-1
CSVERTGSYNEQFF
TGCAGCGTAGAACGGACTGGCTCCTACAATGAGCAGTTCTTC
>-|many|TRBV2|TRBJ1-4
CASGGGNEKLFF
TGTGCCAGCGGGGGAGGGAATGAAAAACTGTTTTTT
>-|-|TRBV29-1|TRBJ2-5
CSVARWQPQETQYF
TGCAGCGTTGCCAGGTGGCAGCCTCAAGAGACCCAGTACTTC
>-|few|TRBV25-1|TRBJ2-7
CASPNFKEQYF
TGTGCCAGCCCTAACTTTAAGGAGCAGTACTTC
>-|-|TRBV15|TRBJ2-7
CATSRAGQPYYEQYF
TGTGCCACCAGCAGAGCTGGGCAACCCTACTACGAGCAGTACTTC
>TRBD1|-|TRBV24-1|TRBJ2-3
CATSESGQGPLDTQYF
TGTGCCACCAGTGAATCCGGACAGGGCCCTCTGGATACGCAGTATTTT
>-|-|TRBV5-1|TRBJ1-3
CASSLEVAGVGDTIYF
TGCGCCAGCAGCTTGGAGGTTGCAGGAGTCGGAGACACCATATATTTT
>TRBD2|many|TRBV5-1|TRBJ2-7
CASFNPGTTYEQYF
TGCGCCAGCTTCAACCCCGGGACTACCTACGAGCAGTACTTC
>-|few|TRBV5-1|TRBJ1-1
CASRSDNMNTEAFF
TGCGCCAGCAGGTCGGACAACATGAACACTGAAGCTTTCTTT
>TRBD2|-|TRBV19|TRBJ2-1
CASSIQRGNEQFF
TGTGCCAGTAGTATCCAGCGGGGCAATGAGCAGTTCTTC
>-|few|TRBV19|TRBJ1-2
CASSIPPGRRNYGYTF
TGTGCCAGTAGTATTCCTCCAGGGAGAAGGAACTATGGCTACACCTTC
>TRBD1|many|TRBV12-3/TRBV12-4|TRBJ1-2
CASSFGDRSYGYTF
TGTGCCAGCAGTTTTGGGGACAGGAGTTATGGCTACACCTTC
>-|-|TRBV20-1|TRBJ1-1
CSARDSPNTEAFF
TGCAGTGCTAGAGATTCTCCGAACACTGAAGCTTTCTTT
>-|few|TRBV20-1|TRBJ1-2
CCARGGGRKANYGYTF
TGCTGTGCTAGAGGAGGGGGAAGGAAAGCTAACTATGGCTACACCTTC
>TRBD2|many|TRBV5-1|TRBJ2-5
CASSTSGSLPETQYF
TGCGCCAGCAGCACAAGCGGGAGTCTCCCAGAGACCCAGTACTTC
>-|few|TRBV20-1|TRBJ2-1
CSASLAFDNEQFF
TGCAGTGCTAGTCTAGCTTTCGACAATGAGCAGTTCTTC
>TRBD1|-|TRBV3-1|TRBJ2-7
CASSQEGQSYEQYF
TGTGCCAGCAGCCAAGAGGGACAGTCCTACGAGCAGTACTTC
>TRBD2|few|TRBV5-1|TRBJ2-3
CASSLNPTSGNPTDTQYF
TGCGCCAGCAGCTTGAATCCGACTAGCGGGAACCCCACAGATACGCAGTATTTT
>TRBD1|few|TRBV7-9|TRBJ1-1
CASSLGIFTGTGGEAFF
TGTGCCAGCAGCTTAGGAATTTTCACCGGGACAGGCGGTGAAGCTTTCTTT
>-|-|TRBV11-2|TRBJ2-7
CASSLTLMGEQYF
TGTGCCAGCAGCTTAACGCTTATGGGTGAGCAGTACTTC
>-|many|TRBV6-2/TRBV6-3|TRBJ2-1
CASSYFSAEEQFF
TGTGCCAGCAGTTATTTCTCCGCTGAGGAGCAGTTCTTC
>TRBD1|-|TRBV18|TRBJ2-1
CASSGQGYYNKQFF
TGTGCCAGCTCCGGACAGGGGTACTACAATAAGCAGTTCTTC